This record covers a single T cell receptor (beta chain). The data are from a study of blood T cell repertoires in COVID-19. Study in general: Some COVID-19 samples were acute and others convalescent; all came from the United States, Italy and Spain. T cells, B-cell-depleted T cells, or PBMCs provided the cDNA or gDNA that served as material.

The germline CDR1 and CDR2 sequences are SNHLY and FYNNEI. The CDR3 is 13 amino acids. The V end was cut by 5 bases, the J end by 2 bases, with 9 bases between. Original data processing: Amplification of reference gene primers was used by the study to estimate nucleated cell counts. TCRdb's copy holds only in-frame clones and misses some; the assay was immunoSEQ multiplex PCR. The DNA gave D and trimming, while V, J and clone size come from that table. Of roughly 170,000 clones in the sample, about 88% are singletons; the top ten hold approximately 2.5%. This TCR derives from a man aged 40-50 years with active or convalescent COVID-19. What was sequenced was peripheral blood. This rearrangement joins TRBV2 to TRBJ1-2; maybe TRBD1 (5 bases). The CDR3 nucleotides are TGTGCCAGCAGTCCACAGGAAAACTATGGCTACACCTTC. Translating gives CASSPQENYGYTF.